The present T cell receptor beta chain was sequenced within a study of blood T cell repertoires in COVID-19. This CDR3 comprises 17 residues. Study members were between about 18 and 95 years old and lived in some 26 US regions. The study assigned cohorts using participant-reported clinical history. In the original workflow: Amplified reference gene primers provided the basis for estimating nucleated cell counts. Produced via immunoSEQ multiplex PCR; TCRdb's table is partial and in-frame only. The DNA was the basis for D and trimming; V, J and clone size are from that table. The sample has approximately 210,000 clones; approximately 80% are singletons.

The genes are TRBV21-1 and TRBJ2-2; no DNA check was done on the table's D call, TRBD1. TRBV21-1 is annotated as a pseudogene. Sequencing was done on a sample of PBMCs or T cells enriched from blood (not recorded which). This receptor was obtained from a man in his thirties or forties with acute COVID-19. Here the CDR3 reads CASSKGWGQGDTGELFF. The CDR3 DNA is TGTGCCAGCAGCAAAGGGTGGGGACAGGGGGACACCGGGGAGCTGTTTTTT.